Following are 5 T cell receptor beta chains from one sample sequenced in a study of CD4 T cells in relation to SARS-CoV-2 and coronaviruses. These receptors' targets are unknown. CD4+ T cells from unexposed donors were obtained before the COVID-19 pandemic (2011-2018). The cells were cultured for roughly 11 days before CD4+ T cells were isolated. Assay: immunoSEQ multiplex PCR; the TCRdb copy retains only in-frame clones and omits some. This table has about 27,000 clones, approximately 80% appearing once. Sequencing used CD4+ T cells from PBMCs, cultured in vitro. Receptors originate from a human donor in good health.

The genes are TRBV4-2 and TRBJ1-4; 9 bases align to TRBD1. The CDR3 runs 15 residues. The germline gives CDR1 LGHNA, CDR2 YNFKEQ. Trimming cost V 3 bases and J 8 bases; bases outside gene matches: 7. CDR3 in DNA: TGTGCCAGCAGCCAGCCGGGACAGGGAACCGAAAAACTGTTTTTT. Translated: CASSQPGQGTEKLFF.

The chain employs TRBV7-2 and TRBJ1-3; no reliable D call. The CDR3 spans 16 residues. Germline CDR1 is SGHTA and CDR2 is FQGNSA. Trimming stripped 0 bases from V and 3 bases from J, with 12 bases between. The chain's CDR3 is CASSLAVGGSGNTIYF. Here the CDR3 DNA reads TGTGCCAGCAGCTTAGCGGTTGGAGGTAGTGGAAACACCATATATTTT. Variable domain in full (rest from reference TRBV7-2 and TRBJ1-3): GAGVSQSPSNKVTEKGKDVELRCDPISGHTALYWYRQSLGQGLEFLIYFQGNSAPDKSGLPSDRFSAERTGGSVSTLTIQRTQQEDSAVYLCASSLAVGGSGNTIYFGEGSWLTVV.

The V gene is TRBV2, the J gene TRBJ2-7; possibly TRBD1 or TRBD2 for D (6 bases each). This CDR3 region has 13 residues. CDR1 and CDR2 (germline): SNHLY, FYNNEI. The V gene lost 6 bases and the J gene lost 4 bases, with 13 bases spanning the gap. The CDR3 reads CASRGRTVYEQYF. The CDR3 DNA is TGTGCCAGCAGGGGGAGGACAGTTTACGAGCAGTACTTC.

This CDR3 is CASSLGGGQGDAYEQYF. CDR3 bases: TGCGCCAGCAGCTTGGGCGGGGGACAGGGGGACGCCTACGAGCAGTACTTC. This chain uses TRBV5-1 with TRBJ2-7; TRBD1 matches 11 bases. This CDR3 contains 17 residues. Trimming at V came to 0 bases and at J to 2 bases, leaving 7 bases not matched to a gene. Germline lookup yields CDR1 SGHRS and CDR2 YFSETQ. Full variable domain (outside the CDR3, taken from reference TRBV5-1 and TRBJ2-7): KAGVTQTPRYLIKTRGQQVTLSCSPISGHRSVSWYQQTPGQGLQFLFEYFSETQRNKGNFPGRFSGRQFSNSRSEMNVSTLELGDSALYLCASSLGGGQGDAYEQYFGPGTRLTVT.

The chain uses TRBV4-3 and TRBJ1-6; D unclear. V dropped 1 base and J dropped 5 bases, with 12 bases sitting between them. The CDR3 consists of 16 residues. Germline CDR1 LGHNA, CDR2 YSLEER. As DNA, the CDR3 is TGCGCCAGCAGCCAAGCCGCCGGGCAGAATAATTCACCCCTCCACTTT. Protein: CASSQAAGQNNSPLHF.